The T cell receptor beta chain described here comes from a study of shared clonotypes between healthy human individuals (dated by TCRdb to 2018 to 2020). Some background on the complete study: Three men and two women, aged 18 to 49 years, made up the cohort. Blood TCR repertoires of five healthy adults were deeply sequenced to estimate repertoire size and the extent of clonotype sharing between individuals. Per donor, leukapheresis produced somewhere between about 0.9 and 10 billion PBMCs. For each donor, CD4 naive and CD4 memory were each run on three plates, CD8 naive on two plates, and CD8 memory on one plate. To increase sequencing depth and limit assay-specific biases, TCR repertoire library preparation and sequencing were carried out by different laboratories using diverse techniques.

With regard to this clone: The clone's antigen remains unknown. No qualities accompany the bases; no much larger clone lies one base away.

Results and caveats for the whole study, not just this receptor: Pairwise subsampling indicated that sequencing depth was expected to affect the degree of clonotype sharing among donors. Rarefaction of sorted-subset datasets indicated incomplete sequencing despite the large sequencing depth. Compared with non-shared clonotypes, clonotypes shared by all four sorted-subset donors had higher generation probabilities. Sampling was restricted to blood, and TCR repertoires in tissues likely differ from the TCR repertoires found in blood. Approximately 4.8% of naive CD4, roughly 3.5% of naive CD8, approximately 2.2% of memory CD4, and 0.35% to 0.4% of memory CD8 clonotypes were shared across several donors. Naive subsets generally had larger estimated clonotype richness than memory subsets. The genetic and exposure-history diversity represented was limited by the small number of donors.

TCR CDR3 regions were amplified from genomic DNA by multiplex PCR using the deep immunoSEQ assay. For each cell subset, the extracted genomic DNA was distributed evenly across all wells of several immunoSEQ 96-well plates, and each plate served as one replicate. For sorted subsets, 200 ng of genomic DNA, equivalent to some 33,000 T cell genomes, went into each replicate PCR. Purified libraries were measured with a Qubit 3.0 fluorometer, size-checked on a Bioanalyzer 2100, and measured again with the KAPA Library Quantification kit. Every immunoSEQ 96-well plate was sequenced on a separate single-read 150-cycle Illumina NextSeq 550 flow cell. Concerning the study's data processing: The immunoSEQ output contained only junctional sequences without quality scores, so filtering could not match that applied to full-length reads. Sequences were annotated with PyIR, a Python wrapper for IgBLAST v1.9, and V/J genes and CDR3 were assigned using IMGT germline references. Reads with weak V/J assignments (E-value above 1e-6), missing CDR3, stop codons, out-of-frame junctions, or ambiguous translated residues were removed. V3J clonotypes were defined as sequences sharing an identical inferred V gene, J gene, and CDR3 amino acid sequence. Percentage overlap between repertoires was calculated by dividing the number of shared unique clonotypes by the size of the smaller repertoire. Three approaches were used to assess repertoire richness: RTK rarefaction, the Chao1 estimator, and Recon v2.1 estimates of unobserved clonotypes. Generation probabilities for all TCRbeta clonotypes obtained by the gDNA method from several donors were computed using OLGA. Imported from immuneACCESS, the table was reduced by TCRdb to in-frame sequences with V and J called. These copies leave out some clones; in studies compared against another copy, an unresolved V gene accounts for under half, and the cause of the remainder is not known. Clonal size and the V and J genes are those of that table, whereas D and trimming came from the DNA. This sample gives approximately 2,300,000 clones in total; under 95% of them show up just once. Around 0.38% of the sample belongs to the ten largest clones.

CDR1 and CDR2 (SGHVS, FQNEAQ) derive from the germline V gene. From cysteine to phenylalanine, the CDR3 is 14 amino acids long. Only the CDR3 part of the read is kept: 42 bases, read in frame from the first base. Trimming leaves V shorter by 2 bases and J shorter by 5 bases, with the junction holding 6 bases beyond the gene matches. Donors were healthy HIV-negative adults with no recently reported acute infections or vaccinations. Every donor was a Caucasian adult residing in Nashville, Tennessee, USA. CD4+ T cells were enriched by magnetic negative selection, after which naive cells were positively selected on CD45RA and the negative fraction was taken as the memory subset. Blood was collected by leukapheresis, and PBMCs were isolated by Ficoll-Histopaque density gradient centrifugation and then cryopreserved in liquid nitrogen vapor phase. Analytical flow cytometry was used to check the purity and quantity of every magnetically sorted T cell population. Genomic DNA was isolated from every sorted fraction and measured by UV absorbance on a Nanodrop 2000c.

Here the chain combines TRBV7-8 and TRBJ2-7; 7 bases in the middle match TRBD2. The TCR comes from a young man in good health. Some clones in this sample may be carry-over from other donors' samples. Sequenced material: naive CD4+ T cells from PBMCs. This sample's cell subset or site label indicates: CD45RA+ positively selected. The CDR3: CASSLRGRANEQYF. The DNA reads as follows: TGTGCCAGCAGCTTACGAGGGAGGGCCAACGAGCAGTACTTC.